Listed below are T cell receptor beta chains from one sample, sequenced in a study of beta chain features in type 1 diabetes. The protocol was immunoSEQ multiplex PCR, while the TCRdb copy is restricted to in-frame clones and leaves out a portion. The sample shows 150,000 to 180,000 clones, approximately 10% of them seen only once. The specimen sequenced was central memory CD4+ T cells from blood. The source is a man in his late teens or twenties in good health. The CDR3 runs from the conserved cysteine through the conserved F or W. Fields, in order: J gene, clone size, D gene, V gene, CDR3 protein, CDR3 DNA. A D gene is named only where the DNA matches it firmly. Size is stated for part of the rows, as once, few or many counts, or as a class when the clone is expanded.

>TRBJ1-1|NA|TRBD1|TRBV7-9
CASSPSTTGQGSRWTEAFF
TGTGCCAGCAGCCCGAGCACAACCGGACAGGGGTCCCGGTGGACTGAAGCTTTCTTT
>TRBJ2-3|many|NA|TRBV6-6
CASSSQGRGTDTQYF
TGTGCCAGCAGTTCACAGGGCCGGGGGACAGATACGCAGTATTTT
>TRBJ2-7|few|TRBD1|TRBV28
CASNQGADEQYF
TGTGCCAGCAATCAGGGGGCAGACGAGCAGTACTTC
>TRBJ2-5|NA|NA|TRBV19
CASSIGQTETQYF
TGTGCCAGTAGTATCGGACAGACGGAGACCCAGTACTTC
>TRBJ1-2|NA|NA|TRBV20-1
CSATTNYGYTF
TGCAGTGCTACCACAAACTATGGCTACACCTTC
>TRBJ2-5|few|NA|TRBV27
CASTPRGSGKTAETQYF
TGTGCCAGCACCCCCAGGGGCTCGGGGAAGACAGCAGAGACCCAGTACTTC
>TRBJ2-7|few|TRBD2|TRBV2
CASSDAGTSGSYEQYF
TGTGCCAGCAGTGATGCGGGGACTAGCGGTTCCTACGAGCAGTACTTC
>TRBJ2-1|few|TRBD2|TRBV5-4
CASTPLAGDNEQFF
TGTGCCAGCACGCCTTTGGCGGGGGACAATGAGCAGTTCTTC
>TRBJ2-6|few|NA|TRBV7-2
CASSLRGRGGAGANVLTF
TGTGCCAGCAGCTTAAGAGGCAGGGGAGGAGCTGGGGCCAACGTCCTGACTTTC
>TRBJ2-1|few|NA|TRBV28
CASSLEVGEQFF
TGTGCCAGCAGTTTAGAAGTAGGTGAGCAGTTCTTC
>TRBJ2-4|NA|NA|TRBV29-1
CSVELLDSAKNIQYF
TGCAGCGTTGAATTACTAGATAGCGCCAAAAACATTCAGTACTTC
>TRBJ2-2|few|TRBD2|TRBV9
CASSLGTSGRGDTGELFF
TGTGCCAGTTCCCTCGGGACTAGCGGGAGAGGGGACACCGGGGAGCTGTTTTTT
>TRBJ2-1|few|TRBD1|TRBV7-3
CASSSQGIGEQFF
TGTGCCAGCAGCTCACAGGGGATAGGTGAGCAGTTCTTC
>TRBJ2-5|many|NA|TRBV14
CASSQGGTIQETQYF
TGTGCCAGCAGCCAAGGTGGGACAATCCAAGAGACCCAGTACTTC
>TRBJ2-7|few|NA|TRBV28
CASSSPGTFPYEQYF
TGTGCCAGCAGTTCCCCAGGGACTTTCCCCTACGAGCAGTACTTC
>TRBJ1-3|NA|NA|TRBV9
CASSVAPASGNTIYF
TGTGCCAGCAGCGTAGCGCCGGCCTCTGGAAACACCATATATTTT
>TRBJ2-7|few|NA|TRBV28
CASSFMEPYEQYF
TGTGCCAGCAGTTTTATGGAACCCTACGAGCAGTACTTC
>TRBJ2-5|NA|NA|TRBV7-3
CASSLRPVGETQYF
TGTGCCAGCAGCTTAAGACCCGTCGGAGAGACCCAGTACTTC
>TRBJ2-6|NA|NA|TRBV7-2
CASSMGVSGANVLTF
TGTGCCAGCAGCATGGGGGTCTCTGGGGCCAACGTCCTGACTTTC
>TRBJ2-5|few|TRBD1|TRBV4-1
CASSQWDSRETQYF
TGCGCCAGCAGCCAATGGGACAGCAGAGAGACCCAGTACTTC
>TRBJ2-2|few|NA|TRBV6-6
CASSTGQGNTGELFF
TGTGCCAGCAGCACGGGGCAGGGGAACACCGGGGAGCTGTTTTTT
>TRBJ2-1|NA|TRBD1|TRBV7-9
CASSDDRGAIDEQFF
TGTGCCAGCAGCGACGACAGGGGGGCAATAGATGAGCAGTTCTTC
>TRBJ2-7|few|TRBD2|TRBV29-1
CSVATGGPYEQYF
TGCAGCGTTGCGACGGGGGGGCCCTACGAGCAGTACTTC
>TRBJ2-1|few|NA|TRBV7-3
CASSLGGRPEQFF
TGTGCCAGCAGCTTAGGGGGGCGTCCTGAGCAGTTCTTC
>TRBJ2-1|NA|NA|TRBV15
CATSPERTSYNEQFF
TGTGCCACCAGCCCCGAGCGGACCTCCTACAATGAGCAGTTCTTC
>TRBJ2-3|NA|NA|TRBV7-2
CASSFWGITDTQYF
TGTGCCAGCAGCTTCTGGGGGATCACAGATACGCAGTATTTT
>TRBJ1-6|NA|NA|TRBV15
CATSSDKGDNSPLHF
TGTGCCACCAGCTCCGACAAAGGGGATAATTCACCCCTCCACTTT
>TRBJ2-5|few|TRBD2|TRBV19
CASSLSGSGSVETQYF
TGTGCCAGTAGTCTTAGCGGGAGTGGAAGCGTCGAGACCCAGTACTTC
>TRBJ2-3|few|NA|TRBV2
CASRGGAGTDTQYF
TGTGCCAGCAGAGGAGGGGCTGGGACAGATACGCAGTATTTT
>TRBJ1-2|NA|NA|TRBV4-2
CASSPGPGREDGYTF
TGTGCCAGCAGCCCCGGACCAGGGAGGGAGGATGGCTACACCTTC
>TRBJ2-1|NA|TRBD2|TRBV7-9
CASSLGSGTFF
TGTGCCAGCAGCTTAGGGAGCGGGACGTTCTTC
>TRBJ2-1|few|NA|TRBV7-2
CASSWRGNSEQFF
TGTGCCAGCAGCTGGAGAGGGAACAGTGAGCAGTTCTTC
>TRBJ2-1|NA|NA|TRBV5-1
CASRYDVGSYNEQFF
TGCGCCAGCAGGTACGACGTGGGCTCCTACAATGAGCAGTTCTTC
>TRBJ1-1|NA|NA|TRBV20-1
CSANRNTEAFF
TGCAGTGCTAACCGGAACACTGAAGCTTTCTTT
>TRBJ2-3|few|NA|TRBV4-1
CASSQTAQGYTDTQYF
TGCGCCAGCAGCCAAACCGCACAGGGATACACAGATACGCAGTATTTT
>TRBJ1-2|NA|TRBD1|TRBV5-1
CASSQDRGPGYTF
TGCGCCAGCAGCCAGGACAGGGGTCCAGGCTACACCTTC
>TRBJ2-7|few|TRBD2|TRBV2
CASSEGTSGNHYEQYF
TGTGCCAGCAGCGAAGGGACTAGCGGAAACCATTACGAGCAGTACTTC
>TRBJ2-4|NA|TRBD2|TRBV4-3
CASSQLLAGSNADIQYF
TGCGCCAGCAGCCAACTACTAGCGGGATCGAACGCGGACATTCAGTACTTC
>TRBJ2-6|NA|NA|TRBV4-2
CASSQDKGRSGANVLTF
TGTGCCAGCAGCCAAGATAAGGGCCGCTCTGGGGCCAACGTCCTGACTTTC
>TRBJ2-5|few|NA|TRBV7-2
CASSLDRVGPLVDQYF
TGTGCCAGCAGCTTAGATCGGGTGGGACCGTTAGTAGACCAGTACTTC
>TRBJ2-1|NA|NA|TRBV19
CASSIATVYNEQFF
TGTGCCAGTAGTATAGCCACAGTTTACAATGAGCAGTTCTTC
>TRBJ2-6|few|NA|TRBV14
CASSQAFLPRSGGANVLTF
TGTGCCAGCAGCCAAGCGTTCCTACCCCGAAGCGGTGGGGCCAACGTCCTGACTTTC
>TRBJ2-5|few|NA|TRBV20-1
CSPKHETQYF
TGCAGTCCGAAACATGAGACCCAGTACTTC
>TRBJ2-4|few|NA|TRBV7-8
CASSSKWDGIQYF
TGTGCCAGCAGCTCCAAATGGGATGGCATTCAGTACTTC